Here is one T cell receptor (beta chain) with its context. The CDR3 covers 15 residues. The germline CDR1 and CDR2 sequences are SEHNR and FQNEAQ (reference sequence). Every subset had its genomic DNA shared out evenly among several immunoSEQ plates. The data were produced by immunoSEQ multiplex PCR, yet TCRdb's version contains in-frame clones alone and is incomplete. This sample has millions of clones, with 85% to 95% found just once. All the donors were Caucasian adults who lived in Nashville, Tennessee. Investigators divided CD4+ cells into CD45RA+ naive and CD45RA-negative memory subsets. This specimen comes from a study of shared clonotypes between healthy human individuals. As for the study in general: Sampling drew on donors who were a couple of women and a few men aged 18 to 49.

The sample comprised naive CD4+ T cells sorted from blood. Documented subset: CD45RA+ positively selected. V and J are TRBV7-9 and TRBJ2-7; 15 bases fit TRBD2. The sequence was obtained from a young man in good health. CDR3 DNA sequence: TGTGCGGGGGGACTAGCGGGAGGAAATAGCTACGAGCAGTACTTC. Translated, it gives CAGGLAGGNSYEQYF.